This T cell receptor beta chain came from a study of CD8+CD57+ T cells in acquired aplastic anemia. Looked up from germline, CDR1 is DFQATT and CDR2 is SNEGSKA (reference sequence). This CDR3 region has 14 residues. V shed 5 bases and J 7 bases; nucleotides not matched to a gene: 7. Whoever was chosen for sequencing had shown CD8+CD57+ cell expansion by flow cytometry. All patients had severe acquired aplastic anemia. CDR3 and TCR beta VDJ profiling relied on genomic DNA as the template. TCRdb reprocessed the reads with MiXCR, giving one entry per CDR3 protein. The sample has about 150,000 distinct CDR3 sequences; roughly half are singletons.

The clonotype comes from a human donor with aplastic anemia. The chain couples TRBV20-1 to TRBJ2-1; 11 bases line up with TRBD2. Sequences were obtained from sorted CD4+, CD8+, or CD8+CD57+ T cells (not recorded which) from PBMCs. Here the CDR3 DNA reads TGCAGTGCTGCTACTAGCGGGAGTAGGAATGAGCAGTTCTTC. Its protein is CSAATSGSRNEQFF.